Below, one TCR beta chain is given with its context. V lost 0 bases and J lost 2; bases outside the gene matches: 4. The CDR3 is made up of 15 amino acids. Germline V gene sequence: CDR1 GTSNPN, CDR2 SVGIG (reference sequence). The data are from a study of blood T cell repertoires in COVID-19. Study in general: The origin of the acute and convalescent COVID-19 samples was the United States, Italy and Spain. Sources were T cells, B-cell-depleted T cells, or PBMCs; the material itself was cDNA or gDNA.

Study processing details: Estimates of nucleated cell counts were drawn from the amplification of reference gene primers. Produced via immunoSEQ multiplex PCR; TCRdb's table is partial and in-frame only. V, J and clone size are taken as reported in that table, and D and trimming were inferred from the DNA itself. The sample contains 110,000 to 150,000 clones, under 80% of which appear only once. The sequence was collected from a man aged 55 to 70 with acute or convalescent COVID-19. Sequenced sample: peripheral blood. The J gene is TRBJ1-2, the V gene TRBV30; 9 bases map to TRBD1. The CDR3 DNA sequence: TGTGCCTGGAGTGTAGGACAGGGGACAAACTATGGCTACACCTTC. This codes for CAWSVGQGTNYGYTF.